This TCR beta chain comes out of a study of T cell responses to AZD1222 COVID-19 vaccine. This CDR3 comprises 13 residues. Germline V gene lookup returns CDR1 SQVTM and CDR2 ANQGSEA. V lost 7 bases, J lost 5 bases, and 17 bases lay in between. Repertoires were generated with immunoSEQ multiplex PCR, while TCRdb's copy carries only in-frame clones and drops some. The profile covers 120,000 or so clones, with roughly 89% appearing a single time and 2% to 2.5% taken by the ten largest. The starting material was peripheral blood, obtained 28 days after the second AZD1222 dose. The receptor comes from an adult who received the AZD1222 COVID-19 vaccine. The chain combines TRBV29-1 with TRBJ2-5; D may be TRBD1 or TRBD2 (5 bases each). CDR3 residues: CSGRQGWEETQYF. DNA for the CDR3: TGCAGCGGAAGGCAGGGATGGGAGGAGACCCAGTACTTC.